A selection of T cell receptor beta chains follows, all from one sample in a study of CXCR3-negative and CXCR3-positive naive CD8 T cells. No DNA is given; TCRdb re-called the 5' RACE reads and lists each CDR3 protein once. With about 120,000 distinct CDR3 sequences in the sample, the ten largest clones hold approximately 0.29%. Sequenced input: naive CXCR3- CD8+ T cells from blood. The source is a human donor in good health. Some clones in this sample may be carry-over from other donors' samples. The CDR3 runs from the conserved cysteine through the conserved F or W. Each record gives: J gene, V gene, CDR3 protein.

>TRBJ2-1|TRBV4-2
CASSQDRNEQFF
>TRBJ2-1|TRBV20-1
CSARAVENGEQFF
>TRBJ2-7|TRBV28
CASSLLDRTYEQYF
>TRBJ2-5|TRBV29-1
CSVEEGETQYF
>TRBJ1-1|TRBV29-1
CSVDVGVEAFF
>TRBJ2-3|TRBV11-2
CASSLGTWGGPDTQYF
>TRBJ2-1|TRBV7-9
CASSLQGNYNEQFF
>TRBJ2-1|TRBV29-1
CSVPGGYNEQFF
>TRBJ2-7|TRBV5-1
CASSLQGYEQYF
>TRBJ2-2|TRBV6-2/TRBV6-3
CASTSSAGPYTGELFF
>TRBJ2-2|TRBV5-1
CASSLRTTGELFF
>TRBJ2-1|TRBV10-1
CASSPRPAAGQFF
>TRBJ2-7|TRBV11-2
CASSLGLIQGGLPYEQYF
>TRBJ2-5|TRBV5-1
CASSLGWDNQETQYF
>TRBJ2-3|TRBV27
CASSLLRSTDTQYF
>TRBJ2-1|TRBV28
CASSDEEKQFF
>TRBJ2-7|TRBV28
CASSSRGTYEQYF
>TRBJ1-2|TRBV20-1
CSAREETGGGYTF
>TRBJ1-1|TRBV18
CASSPPRSTEAFF
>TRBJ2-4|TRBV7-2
CASSLVSGDVRYF
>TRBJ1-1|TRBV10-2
CASNSQGPEAFF
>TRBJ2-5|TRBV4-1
CASSRGASGEGPQETQYF
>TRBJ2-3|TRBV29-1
CSVDGLAGTDTQYF
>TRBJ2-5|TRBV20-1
CSATLTGRLQETQYF
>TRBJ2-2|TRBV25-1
CASRKTVNTGELFF
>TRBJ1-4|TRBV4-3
CASSQDFSGEWAGEKLFF
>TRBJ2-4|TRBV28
CASSLRDFAAKNIQYF
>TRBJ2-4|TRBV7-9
CASSVNSGAKNIQYF
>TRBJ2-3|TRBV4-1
CASSQVTEADTQYF
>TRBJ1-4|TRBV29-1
CSATGQGTDEKLFF
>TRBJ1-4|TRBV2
CASIEQEATNEKLFF
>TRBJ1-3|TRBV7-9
CASSFGTEDGNTIYF
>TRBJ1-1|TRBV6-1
CASDLVGGTANTEAFF
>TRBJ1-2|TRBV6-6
CASSYSWQGASGYTF
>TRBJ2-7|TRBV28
CASSFRGARSEQYF
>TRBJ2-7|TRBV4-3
CASSQDLMTGGEQYF
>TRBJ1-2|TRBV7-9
CASSLAGFPNYGYTF
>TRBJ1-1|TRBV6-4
CASSDSSENTEAFF
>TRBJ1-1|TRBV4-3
CASSQGGQGAVTEAFF
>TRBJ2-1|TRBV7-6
CASSQDRANNEQFF
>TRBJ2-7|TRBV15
CATSGSYEQYF
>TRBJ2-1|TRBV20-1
CSASGGAEREQFF
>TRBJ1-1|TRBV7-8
CASSLSVEAFF
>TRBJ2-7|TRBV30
CAWSDRTYEQYF
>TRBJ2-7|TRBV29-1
CSVGGGSYEQYF
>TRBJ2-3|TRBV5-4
CASSLNSAAGYF
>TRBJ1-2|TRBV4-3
CASSQGDGTNYGYTF
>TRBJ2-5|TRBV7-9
CASTQRTSQETQYF
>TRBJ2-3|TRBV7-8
CASSLAGQGASTDTQYF
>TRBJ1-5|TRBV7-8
CASSSGGINQPQHF
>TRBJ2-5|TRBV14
CASSQDGVTYQETQYF
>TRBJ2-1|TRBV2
CASSEVGNEQFF
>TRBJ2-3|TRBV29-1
CSVGTPRAGNTQYF
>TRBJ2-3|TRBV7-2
CASSFSLPREGAADTQYF
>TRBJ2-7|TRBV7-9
CASSYSGRDYEQYF
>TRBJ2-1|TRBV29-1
CSGTGDTSREQFF
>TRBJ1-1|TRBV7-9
CASRGTNTEAFF